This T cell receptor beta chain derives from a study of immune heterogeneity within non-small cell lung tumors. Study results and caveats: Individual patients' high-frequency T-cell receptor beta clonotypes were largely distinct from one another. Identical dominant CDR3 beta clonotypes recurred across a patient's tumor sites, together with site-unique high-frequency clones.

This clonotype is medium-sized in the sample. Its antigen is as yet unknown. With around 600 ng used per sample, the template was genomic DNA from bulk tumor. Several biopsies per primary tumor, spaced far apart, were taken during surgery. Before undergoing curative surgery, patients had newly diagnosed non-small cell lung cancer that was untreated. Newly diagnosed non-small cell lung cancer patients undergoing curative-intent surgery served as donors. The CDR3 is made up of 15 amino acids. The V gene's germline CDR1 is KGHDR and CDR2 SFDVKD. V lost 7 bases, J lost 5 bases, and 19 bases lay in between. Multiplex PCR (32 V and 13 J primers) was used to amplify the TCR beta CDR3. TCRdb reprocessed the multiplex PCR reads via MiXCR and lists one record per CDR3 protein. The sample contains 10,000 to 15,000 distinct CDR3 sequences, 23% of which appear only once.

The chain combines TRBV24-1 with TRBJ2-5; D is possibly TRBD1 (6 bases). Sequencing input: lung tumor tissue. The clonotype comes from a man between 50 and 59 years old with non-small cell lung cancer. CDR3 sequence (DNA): TGTGCCACCAGCGCCCCACAGGGTATGGGGGAGACCCAGTACTTC. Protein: CATSAPQGMGETQYF.